This paragraph reports one T cell receptor beta chain. Its target antigen remains unknown. No much larger clone exists at a distance of one base, and base qualities are not known. These data are taken from a study of blood T cell repertoires in COVID-19 (dated by TCRdb to 2019 to 2021). About the study as a whole: Samples covering the acute and convalescent phases of COVID-19 were provided by collaborators in the United States, Italy and Spain. The material from the prospective study consisted of cDNA or gDNA derived from T cells, B-cell-depleted T cells, or PBMCs. Subjects who had been exposed to COVID-19, were actively infected with it, or had recovered from it provided the deeply sampled blood TCRbeta repertoires that made up the dataset. The repertoires were released in a freely available public database meant as a resource for research on the immune response to SARS-CoV-2. Samples were obtained from the ongoing ImmuneRACE study (first 160 participants) and from 1,254 subjects provided by 6 global collaborators. The sample metadata nearly always contained a de-identified subject ID, COVID-19 status, age in years and sex. Where HLA class I and class II types were available, the types were taken from metadata supplied by the sample provider, not from assay-based typing. The full study reports these points: The amount of clinical and demographic metadata varied by source and participant and was provided uncurated.

V is clipped by 2 bases and J by 3 bases, and the sequence between their germline boundaries is 11 bases long. CDR1 SGHDT and CDR2 YYEEEE are derived from the germline V gene. Reading from cysteine to phenylalanine, the CDR3 counts 14 amino acids. Here the CDR3 DNA is all that survives: 42 bases in frame from base 1. In Seattle, one collaborating source enrolled patients while the infection was active and tracked those patients longitudinally over the course of disease. Each collaborating institution followed its own protocols to collect whole blood in K2EDTA tubes. For TCRbeta analysis, collaborator samples were shipped as frozen whole blood, as isolated PBMCs, or as DNA extracted from either sample type. The immunoSEQ Assay, a bias-controlled multiplex PCR, was used to amplify TCRbeta CDR3 regions from genomic DNA. Turning to the authors' computational methods: The number of nucleated cells in each sample was estimated by amplification of reference gene primers within the assay. To quantify the absolute abundance of each unique TCRbeta CDR3 rearrangement, sequence reads were collapsed and filtered. For each sample, productive Simpson clonality was calculated as the square root of Simpson's diversity index across productive rearrangements. This immuneACCESS table, as held by TCRdb, lists in-frame sequences with V and J called but not all clones. Of the missing ones, under half trace to an unresolved V gene in checked studies; the others have no known cause. V and J calls and clone size are given by that table; D and trimming were obtained from the DNA. This sample comprises about 320,000 clones, approximately 88% of them detected only once. The ten largest clones take up 1.6% of the sample.

The receptor's source is a woman aged 25 to 39 with COVID-19, enrolled during active disease. Sequenced: peripheral blood. The chain is assembled from TRBV5-6 and TRBJ1-2, with no D gene named confidently. The DNA sequence is given as TGTGCCAGCAGCTTCCCAGGTCAAGACTATGGCTACACCTTC. Its protein is CASSFPGQDYGYTF.